This T cell receptor (beta chain) was observed in a study of blood T cell repertoires in COVID-19. Only a few counts were recorded for this clone. Sequencing used immunoSEQ multiplex PCR; TCRdb keeps in-frame clones, though not all of them. The table lists approximately 330,000 clones, just over 85% of them singletons. Trimming left V 6 bases short and J 3 bases short, with 20 bases between. The germline gives CDR1 MGHRA, CDR2 YSYEKL. The CDR3 sequence is 16 residues long. Participants came from about two dozen US areas, aged roughly 18 to 89 years. Assignment of participants to cohorts was predicated upon participant-reported clinical history.

V is TRBV4-1 and J is TRBJ1-2; D is perhaps TRBD1 (5 bases). The receptor was isolated from a woman in her 40s with acute COVID-19. The source material was PBMCs or T cells enriched from blood (not recorded which). The CDR3 is CASRAILRGNDYGYTF. CDR3 coding DNA: TGCGCCAGCAGAGCGATCTTAAGGGGTAACGACTATGGCTACACCTTC.